The 26 T cell receptor beta chains reported below all come from one sample, sequenced in a study of blood T cells in healthy people across ages. PCR was performed a second time for about 7 to 12 cycles using a sample-barcoded 5' primer and a J-beta primer mix. Via MiXCR, TCRdb re-called the 5' RACE reads, giving one row per CDR3 protein. The repertoire holds about 570,000 distinct CDR3 sequences, with 25% to 30% as singletons. The sample taken for sequencing was blood. These receptors were taken from a woman in her 70s in good health.

The V call is TRBV10-3, the J call TRBJ2-7, with a possible D match to TRBD2 (6 bases). V lost 6 bases, J lost 4 bases, and 10 bases lay in between. The V gene's germline CDR1 is ENHRY and CDR2 SYGVKD. CDR3 length: 12 amino acids. CDR3 coding DNA: TGTGCCATCAGGGAGGGAGTGTACGAGCAGTACTTC. Residues: CAIREGVYEQYF.

This clonotype was counted a few times. The chain couples TRBV4-3 to TRBJ2-3, with 8 positions matching TRBD1. The ends lost 4 bases at V and 4 bases at J; junction bases unmatched: 13. This CDR3 is built from 17 residues. In germline, CDR1 is LGHNA, CDR2 YSLEER. The CDR3 spells CASSPGTGKRGADTQYF. The CDR3 nucleotides read TGCGCCAGCAGCCCGGGGACAGGCAAGCGAGGCGCAGATACGCAGTATTTT.

About this clonotype itself: This is likely a read error, given that the CDR3 carries no conserved phenylalanine or tryptophan at its end. This CDR3 reads CSAVPIRARSDTQYL. The CDR3 DNA is TGCAGTGCTGTTCCTATACGAGCCCGCTCGGATACGCAGTATCTT. The chain employs TRBV20-1 and TRBJ2-3; D not resolved. V shed 5 bases and J shed 6 bases, with 21 bases lying between them. Germline-derived CDR1 and CDR2 are DFQATT and SNEGSKA (reference sequence). The CDR3 sequence is 15 residues long.

The chain recombines TRBV6-5 with TRBJ2-3, with D unresolved. Trimming removed 2 bases at V and 6 bases at J, with 12 bases between. CDR3 length: 14 amino acids. From germline, CDR1 is MNHEY and CDR2 SVGAGI. Here the CDR3 DNA reads TGTGCCAGCAGTTACAATGTTAAATCGGATACGCAGTATTTT. This sequence encodes CASSYNVKSDTQYF.

The chain joins TRBV7-9 to TRBJ2-5; maybe TRBD1 (6 bases). The CDR3 covers 14 residues. Germline V gene lookup returns CDR1 SEHNR and CDR2 FQNEAQ (reference sequence). The ends were cut back, 6 bases at V and 5 bases at J, with 16 bases in the middle. CDR3 in amino acids: CASRNSGVGETQYF. DNA of the CDR3: TGTGCCAGCAGGAATTCAGGGGTAGGCGAGACCCAGTACTTC.

This clonotype has just a few counts. This rearrangement joins TRBV7-2 to TRBJ2-7, with TRBD1 matching 7 bases. The germline gives CDR1 SGHTA, CDR2 FQGNSA. J gave up 2 bases and V 9 bases, and 4 bases lay outside the gene matches. The CDR3 contains 12 residues. The DNA of the CDR3 is TGTGCCAGTGGGGGACAGACCTACGAGCAGTACTTC. This gives the protein CASGGQTYEQYF.

Only a few counts were recorded for this clonotype. The gene calls are TRBV20-1 and TRBJ1-3; D might be TRBD1 (5 bases). V lost 6 bases and J 2 bases, leaving 11 bases between the germline ends. Germline CDR1 DFQATT, CDR2 SNEGSKA (reference sequence). The CDR3 runs to 13 residues. As DNA, the CDR3 is TGCAGTGCGAGCAGGGAGACTGGAAACACCATATATTTT. It is translated as CSASRETGNTIYF.

This clonotype was observed a few times. The CDR3 region has the DNA TGTGCCAGCAGCGCGGGTTGGACAGACGATAATGAAAAACTGTTTTTT. Translation gives CASSAGWTDDNEKLFF. This chain connects TRBV7-2 to TRBJ1-4, with D tentatively TRBD1 (6 bases). The CDR3 loop spans 16 amino acids. V lost 5 bases to trimming and J lost 4 bases, with 17 bases between them. CDR1 and CDR2 from the germline V gene are SGHTA and FQGNSA.

V usage is TRBV6-6 and J usage is TRBJ2-1; D unclear. The CDR3 has 14 residues. With 7 bases removed from V and 10 bases from J, the gap between germline ends came to 20 bases. Germline CDR1 is MNHNY and CDR2 is SVGAGI (reference sequence). This CDR3 reads CASTRPDGTLEQFF. The CDR3 DNA follows: TGTGCCAGCACTCGCCCGGACGGTACCTTAGAGCAGTTCTTC.

This clonotype was found a few times. The rearrangement joins TRBV6-2 or TRBV6-3 to TRBJ2-3; D ambiguous. CDR3 length: 14 amino acids. In germline, CDR1 is MNHEY, CDR2 SVGEGT. Deletions cut 6 bases from V and 5 bases from J, with 15 bases between. The CDR3 protein is CASRPTTRRDTQYF. CDR3 coding DNA: TGTGCCAGCAGGCCTACGACGCGGAGAGATACGCAGTATTTT.

This clonotype was seen only a few times. The chain links TRBV2 to TRBJ1-4, with 7 bases that match TRBD1. Per the germline V gene, CDR1 is SNHLY and CDR2 is FYNNEI. The V gene end was trimmed by 7 bases and the J gene end by 4 bases; junction bases not matched to a gene: 6. This CDR3 has 14 residues. The CDR3, as DNA: TGTGCCAGCACTAAACAGGGGAGTAATGAAAAACTGTTTTTT. Translated: CASTKQGSNEKLFF.

The genes are TRBV12-3 or TRBV12-4 and TRBJ2-5; TRBD1 matches at 7 bases. The junction had 9 bases not matched to a gene; V was cut back by 6 bases and J by 2 bases. The CDR3 extends over 15 amino acids. Here the CDR3 reads CASRPRQGWQETQYF. In nucleotides, the CDR3 is TGTGCCAGCAGACCCCGACAGGGATGGCAAGAGACCCAGTACTTC.

This clonotype has a count of ten or more. V usage is TRBV6-6 and J usage is TRBJ2-5, with no clear D. CDR1 is MNHNY, CDR2 SVGAGI, per germline (reference sequence). V was shortened by 0 bases and J by 1 base, with 6 bases between the two germline ends. This CDR3 region has 14 residues. The CDR3 loop is CASSYSSRQETQYF. Written as DNA, the CDR3 is TGTGCCAGCAGTTACTCGAGCCGCCAAGAGACCCAGTACTTC.

In its sample, this clonotype was seen a few times. Sequence at one end of the junction differs from germline and may be a read error. The chain joins TRBV20-1 to TRBJ2-7, with D perhaps matching TRBD2 (6 bases). The CDR3 extends over 17 amino acids. Per germline, CDR1 DFQATT and CDR2 SNEGSKA (reference sequence). Here the CDR3 DNA reads TGCAGTGCTAGAGATTTAGCCGCGGGGCAGGTTCGATACGAGCACTACTTC. This gives the protein CSARDLAAGQVRYEHYF.

The J gene is TRBJ1-2, the V gene TRBV29-1; no reliable D call. V lost 3 bases, J lost 7 bases, and 6 bases lay in between. The CDR3 has 10 residues. Germline assignment: CDR1 SQVTM and CDR2 ANQGSEA. CDR3 bases: TGCAGCGTTGAGTATAGTGGCTACACCTTC. Protein product: CSVEYSGYTF.

V usage is TRBV10-3 and J usage is TRBJ2-7; no definite D call. The germline V and J ends were trimmed by 4 bases and 1 base, with 11 bases remaining between them. There are 14 residues in the CDR3. Germline V gives CDR1 ENHRY, CDR2 SYGVKD. CDR3 coding DNA: TGTGCCATCAGTGGGTCGACGCGGTCCTACGAGCAGTACTTC. This sequence encodes CAISGSTRSYEQYF.

The table lists this clonotype with a few counts. DNA of the CDR3: TGCAGTGGGTATTCAGGTGGCTACACCTTC. This codes for CSGYSGGYTF. The rearrangement links TRBV20-1 to TRBJ1-2; unclear D gene. From germline, CDR1 is DFQATT and CDR2 SNEGSKA (reference sequence). This CDR3 is built from 10 residues. The V gene lost 7 bases and the J gene lost 7 bases, with 10 bases spanning the gap.

The chain recombines TRBV10-2 with TRBJ2-3, with D uncertain. The germline V and J ends were trimmed by 8 bases and 2 bases, with 14 bases remaining between them. Looked up from germline, CDR1 is WSHSY and CDR2 is SAAADI. The CDR3 sequence is 14 residues long. CDR3 coding DNA: TGCGCCAGCGCGCGGTCGGCCTACACAGATACGCAGTATTTT. It specifies CASARSAYTDTQYF.

This clonotype turned up a few times. Compared with germline, one end of the junction differs, possibly owing to a read error. This rearrangement joins TRBV7-7 to TRBJ2-5; tentative D call: TRBD2 (6 bases). The J call could be wrong; TRBJ2-1 is a better fit for the DNA end. This CDR3 has 15 residues. CDR1 is SSHAT, CDR2 FNYEAQ, per germline (reference sequence). The CDR3 sequence: CASSLQAGGDNEQFF. The CDR3 DNA reads as TGTGCTAGCAGCTTACAAGCGGGTGGGGACAATGAGCAGTTCTTC.

The CDR3 loop is CASSGHGGQDEQYF. Written as DNA, the CDR3 is TGTGCCAGCAGCGGTCACGGCGGACAGGACGAGCAGTACTTC. The J gene is TRBJ2-5, the V gene TRBV2, with TRBD1 identical over 7 bases. With the DNA end fitting TRBJ2-7 better, the J assignment may be wrong. The CDR3 has 14 amino acids. CDR1 SNHLY and CDR2 FYNNEI come from the germline V gene.

The chain carries TRBV6-5 and TRBJ2-5; D unresolved. The V gene lost 7 bases and the J gene lost 5 bases, with 11 bases spanning the gap. Germline assignment: CDR1 MNHEY and CDR2 SVGAGI. CDR3 length: 12 amino acids. CDR3 region: CASKNPGETQYF. The CDR3 DNA reads TGTGCCAGCAAAAACCCTGGGGAGACCCAGTACTTC.

This clonotype was observed a handful of times. J is TRBJ2-7 and V is TRBV15; the D gene is possibly TRBD1 (5 bases). Trimming left V 0 bases short and J 3 bases short, with 9 bases between. The CDR3 loop spans 14 amino acids. Germline loops: CDR1 LNHNV, CDR2 YYDKDF (reference sequence). The CDR3 nucleotides are TGTGCCACCAGCAGAGACAGGGAAGGCTACGAGCAGTACTTC. This gives the protein CATSRDREGYEQYF.

This clonotype came up a few times. The rearrangement joins TRBV3-1 to TRBJ2-1; the D is unclear. This CDR3 has 14 residues. Germline V CDR1 and CDR2: LGHDT, YNNKEL (reference sequence). Trimming shortened V by 6 bases and J by 10 bases, and 19 bases separated the two germline ends. The chain's CDR3 is CASRHSTGPAEQFF. CDR3 coding DNA: TGTGCCAGCAGGCATTCGACTGGCCCAGCGGAGCAGTTCTTC.

This clonotype was picked up many times. V is TRBV7-9 and J is TRBJ2-2; TRBD2 is a possible D gene (6 bases). V lost 5 bases and J 0 bases, leaving 13 bases between the germline ends. CDR1 and CDR2 (germline): SEHNR, FQNEAQ (reference sequence). This CDR3 region has 16 residues. The CDR3 DNA is TGTGCCAGCAGCCTAGGAGGAGGGGCGAACACCGGGGAGCTGTTTTTT. This gives the protein CASSLGGGANTGELFF.

The rearrangement joins TRBV20-1 to TRBJ2-1, with TRBD2 matching 12 bases. V shed 6 bases, J shed 4 bases, and the junction held 7 bases outside the gene matches. CDR3 length: 15 residues. Germline loops: CDR1 DFQATT, CDR2 SNEGSKA (reference sequence). CDR3 nucleotide sequence: TGCAGTGCCGTAGAGACTAGCGGGGGTTACAATGAGCAGTTCTTC. Encoded protein: CSAVETSGGYNEQFF.

The chain carries TRBV7-2 and TRBJ1-6; possible D gene TRBD1, 5 bases. The V and J ends lost 4 bases and 6 bases respectively, with 13 bases between them. CDR1 is SGHTA, CDR2 FQGNSA, per germline. CDR3 length: 15 residues. In nucleotides, the CDR3 is TGTGCCAGCAGCTCCTCTCGAGGGGTTAATTCACCCCTCCACTTT. It is translated as CASSSSRGVNSPLHF.